A selection of T cell receptor beta chains follows, all from one sample in a study of cytomegalovirus exposure and HLA in healthy donors. Profiling relied on immunoSEQ multiplex PCR, and the TCRdb table lists in-frame clones only, not all of them. The table records over 45,000 clones, roughly 90% of them present only once. Sequencing was carried out using PBMCs. The origin of the receptors is a man younger than 35 in good health and CMV-seronegative. The CDR3 runs from the conserved cysteine through the conserved F or W.

V	J	length	CDR3
TRBV19	TRBJ2-7	14	CASSTPGQGAKQYF
TRBV7-9	TRBJ2-5	14	CASSGTSGPRPQYF
TRBV30	TRBJ2-5	13	CAWSVGQRETQYF
TRBV25-1	TRBJ2-7	13	CANGTGPSYEQYF
TRBV9	TRBJ1-4	13	CASTGTEGEKLFF
TRBV5-1	TRBJ2-2	14	CASNGGANTGELFF
TRBV7-3	TRBJ1-1	15	CASSLMGQGDTEAFF
TRBV7-9	TRBJ2-7	17	CASSLAWSSGSGYEQYF
TRBV30	TRBJ1-5	11	CAWGINQPQHF
TRBV6-5	TRBJ1-1	15	CASSYRGGVGTEAFF
TRBV6-5	TRBJ1-2	13	CASSTLDREGYTF
TRBV7-9	TRBJ2-1	16	CASSLSGGLGYNEQFF
TRBV2	TRBJ2-1	13	CASTPGIYNEQFF
TRBV6-1	TRBJ1-5	15	CASSEARGRGQPQHF
TRBV7-3	TRBJ2-3	13	CASSLARSNTQYF
TRBV15	TRBJ2-7	16	CATSRDSRGQSGEQYF
TRBV11-3	TRBJ2-3	16	CASSFRPSGEIDTQYF
TRBV19	TRBJ1-4	18	CASSIRWTSGRRREKLFF
TRBV6-1	TRBJ2-1	14	CASTTSGGYNEQFF
TRBV18	TRBJ2-7	13	CASSPGQNYEQYF
TRBV4-1	TRBJ2-2	15	CASSPGDRGAGELFF
TRBV9	TRBJ1-2	14	CASSTEGREDGYTF
TRBV4-1	TRBJ1-1	15	CASSQSPQWNTEAFF
TRBV30	TRBJ1-2	15	CAWSDLQEGLGGYTF
TRBV7-2	TRBJ2-7	13	CASSRDRNYEQYF
TRBV7-9	TRBJ1-1	14	CASSSDTVKPEAFF